These 16 T cell receptor beta chains were sequenced from one sample in a study of human T cells and chemical hapten exposure. Each CDR3 protein is one row after TCRdb ran MiXCR on the RACE reads. The data contain around 120,000 distinct CDR3 sequences, roughly 14% of them seen just once; the ten biggest clones take up around 2.7%. Described time point: pre-sensitization, week 0. Indicated treatment: therapeutic diphenylcyclopropenone sensitization with weekly scalp DPC. Sequenced material: whole blood, taken in connection with sensitization to the hapten diphenylcyclopropenone (DPC). These receptor sequences come from a woman between 18 and 30 years old with alopecia areata. Some clones in this sample may be carry-over from other donors' samples.

At least ten counts were recorded for this clonotype. V and J are TRBV20-1 and TRBJ2-1; 11 nucleotides agree with TRBD2. V lost 5 bases, J lost 9 bases, and 6 bases stayed unmatched. Germline V gene data show CDR1 as DFQATT and CDR2 as SNEGSKA (reference sequence). This CDR3 comprises 13 residues. The CDR3: CSAGTSGRGEQFF. The CDR3 DNA follows: TGCAGTGCTGGGACTAGCGGCAGGGGTGAGCAGTTCTTC.

This clonotype has only a few counts. V and J are TRBV12-3 or TRBV12-4 and TRBJ2-3; D is ambiguous. The V end lost 7 bases, the J end lost 3 bases, and 20 bases lay between the germline ends. The CDR3 consists of 16 residues. In DNA form, the CDR3 reads TGTGCCAGCACCAGGACCACTCTTGGATCAACAGATACGCAGTATTTT. This codes for CASTRTTLGSTDTQYF.

This clonotype was counted a few times. This sequence joins TRBV4-1 and TRBJ1-6; D is unclear. CDR1 and CDR2 (germline): MGHRA, YSYEKL. This CDR3 spans 16 amino acids. The germline V and J ends were trimmed by 0 bases and 9 bases, with 15 bases remaining between them. The DNA for the CDR3 is TGCGCCAGCAGCCAAGATTCCTCCAACCTCCCTTCACCCCTCCACTTT. It is translated as CASSQDSSNLPSPLHF.

The CDR3 region has the DNA TGCGCCAGCAGCCAGTGGGACAGTCGACAGGGACTACCCCTCCACTTT. Translating it yields CASSQWDSRQGLPLHF. The chain uses TRBV4-3 and TRBJ1-6, with 7 positions matching TRBD1. This CDR3 has 16 amino acids. The V gene end was trimmed by 3 bases and the J gene end by 12 bases; junction bases not matched to a gene: 14. Germline V gene data show CDR1 as LGHNA and CDR2 as YSLEER.

This clonotype has ten or more counts. The chain recombines TRBV9 with TRBJ2-7, with 13 bases that match TRBD2. The germline gives CDR1 SGDLS, CDR2 YYNGEE. The CDR3 runs 15 residues. V lost 2 bases, J lost 6 bases, and 5 bases stayed unmatched. The DNA of the CDR3 is TGTGCCAGCAGCGTGGAGACTAGCGGGGGGTCCGAGCAGTACTTC. Translation gives CASSVETSGGSEQYF.

A note on this clonotype: A junction end diverges from the germline sequence, so it may reflect a read error. J is TRBJ2-3 and V is TRBV3-1; tentatively, D is TRBD2 (6 bases). CDR1 and CDR2 from the germline V gene are LGHDT and YNNKEL (reference sequence). The CDR3 is 16 residues long. The CDR3 DNA reads TGTGCCAGCAGCCAAGATTTGGCGGGGCCCGGGGATACGCGGTATTTT. Protein product: CASSQDLAGPGDTRYF.

This clonotype was seen more than once but under ten times. The V call is TRBV14, the J call TRBJ1-1, with D hard to call. Germline-derived CDR1 and CDR2 are SGHDN and FVKESK. This CDR3 has 12 amino acids. Trimming shortened V by 5 bases and J by 7 bases, and 11 bases separated the two germline ends. CDR3 DNA sequence: TGTGCCAGCAGCACCCACATGAGTGAAGCTTTCTTT. The encoded protein is CASSTHMSEAFF.

This clonotype was observed a few times. This rearrangement joins TRBV14 to TRBJ2-2; 9 bases are shared with TRBD2. With 4 bases clipped from V and 6 bases from J, the junction kept 3 bases outside the gene matches. Germline V lookup: CDR1 SGHDN, CDR2 FVKESK. The CDR3 loop spans 14 amino acids. The CDR3 coding sequence is TGTGCCAGCAGCCCGGGACTAGCTTCCGGGGAGCTGTTTTTT. It yields the protein CASSPGLASGELFF.

J is TRBJ2-2 and V is TRBV5-5; 9 bases line up with TRBD1. J gave up 6 bases and V 1 base, and 4 bases lay outside the gene matches. The CDR3 spans 15 residues. Germline assignment: CDR1 SGHKS and CDR2 YYEKEE (reference sequence). Here the CDR3 reads CASSLITGGPGELFF. Written as DNA, the CDR3 is TGTGCCAGCAGCTTGATAACAGGGGGCCCCGGGGAGCTGTTTTTT.

This clonotype was found many times. The chain joins TRBV7-9 to TRBJ1-2, with 7 bases that match TRBD1. Germline V lookup: CDR1 SEHNR, CDR2 FQNEAQ (reference sequence). Trimming removed 6 bases from V and 4 bases from J; junction bases left unmatched: 5. CDR3 length: 13 residues. The CDR3 loop reads CASSGTETYGYTF. The DNA of the CDR3 is TGTGCCAGCAGTGGGACAGAGACCTATGGCTACACCTTC.

Many counts were recorded for this clonotype. The J gene is TRBJ1-1, the V gene TRBV28, with TRBD1 identical over 7 bases. V was pared by 6 bases and J by 4 bases, with 17 bases of the junction left unmatched. This CDR3 is built from 17 residues. The germline V gene has CDR1 MDHEN and CDR2 SYDVKM. The CDR3 is CASRLTGTALRGTEAFF. The CDR3 DNA reads TGTGCCAGCAGGCTAACTGGGACAGCCCTCCGGGGCACTGAAGCTTTCTTT.

The chain joins TRBV29-1 to TRBJ2-3, with D unclear. The CDR3 loop spans 12 amino acids. Germline CDR1 reads SQVTM; CDR2 reads ANQGSEA. V lost 1 base to trimming and J lost 4 bases, with 6 bases between them. This chain's CDR3 is CSVEVVPDTQYF. As DNA, the CDR3 is TGCAGCGTTGAAGTCGTTCCAGATACGCAGTATTTT.

The rearrangement links TRBV6-1 to TRBJ2-1; D remains unclear. The V gene's germline CDR1 is MNHNS and CDR2 SASEGT. The germline V and J ends were trimmed by 8 bases and 4 bases, with 15 bases remaining between them. CDR3 length: 14 residues. In nucleotides, the CDR3 is TGTGCCAGCTCGGTTTCCTCCGGGTACAATGAGCAGTTCTTC. It encodes CASSVSSGYNEQFF.

This clonotype was found many times. V and J are TRBV2 and TRBJ1-4; maybe TRBD1 (6 bases). Between the trimmed V and J ends, which lost 6 bases and 0 bases, there was a span of 11 bases. Germline V gene lookup returns CDR1 SNHLY and CDR2 FYNNEI. The CDR3 has 15 residues. CDR3 DNA sequence: TGTGCCAGCAGCGCACAGGGTTCAACTAATGAAAAACTGTTTTTT. Its translation is CASSAQGSTNEKLFF. The complete variable domain, with remaining parts taken from reference TRBV2 and TRBJ1-4, reads EPEVTQTPSHQVTQMGQEVILRCVPISNHLYFYWYRQILGQKVEFLVSFYNNEISEKSEIFDDQFSVERPDGSNFTLKIRSTKLEDSAMYFCASSAQGSTNEKLFFGSGTQLSVL.

This clonotype came up many times. V is TRBV10-2 and J is TRBJ2-1; D not certain. Trimming took 4 bases from V and 0 from J, leaving 16 bases between them. CDR1 is WSHSY, CDR2 SAAADI, per germline. The CDR3 length is 17 residues. CDR3 sequence reads: CASSGSILLSSYNEQFF. CDR3 DNA: TGCGCCAGCAGTGGGTCTATCCTCCTAAGCTCCTACAATGAGCAGTTCTTC.

The V gene is TRBV20-1, the J gene TRBJ1-2; D remains ambiguous. Trimming took off 6 bases at V and 4 bases at J, with 9 bases between the two ends. The CDR3 has 11 amino acids. Per germline, CDR1 DFQATT and CDR2 SNEGSKA (reference sequence). CDR3 loop: CSASGSYGYTF. The DNA of the CDR3 is TGCAGTGCCTCAGGCAGCTATGGCTACACCTTC.